The clone carrying this T cell receptor (beta chain) was counted between two and nine times. Its target is unknown. The data were obtained in a study of beta chain features in type 1 diabetes. Looking at the study overall: Healthy donors and patients showed comparable age, gender and cell yields. Points from the study as a whole: It was among patients, rather than healthy donors, that naive, central memory and Treg TCRB repertoires appeared more similar. Researchers report that Type 1 diabetes patients had moderately but significantly shorter TCRB CDR3s across all four CD4+ subsets.

This CDR3 comprises 14 residues. The V end was cut by 4 bases, the J end by 0 bases, with 9 bases between. Germline assignment: CDR1 KGHSH and CDR2 LQKENI. One heparinised draw of blood, averaging approximately 110 mL, came from each donor. Since all of the isolated RNA was reverse transcribed, expressed TCRB transcripts were what got sequenced. Assay: immunoSEQ multiplex PCR; the TCRdb copy retains only in-frame clones and omits some. The data contain 130,000 or so clones, roughly 10% of them singletons. This sequence originates from a woman in her 40s in good health. Sample: central memory CD4+ T cells from blood. This chain links TRBV18 with TRBJ2-5; TRBD1 is a possible D gene (6 bases). The CDR3 spells CASSRTVYQETQYF. The CDR3, as DNA: TGTGCCAGCTCACGGACAGTGTACCAAGAGACCCAGTACTTC.